These 16 T cell receptor beta chains originate from one sample sequenced in a study of TIL therapy for anti-PD-1-resistant metastatic lung cancer. Noted time point: pre-treatment sample, taken before nivolumab and TIL therapy. This was the immunoSEQ v3 assay. This table comes from immunoSEQ multiplex PCR, and its TCRdb copy is limited to in-frame clones, with some not included. The table includes around 50,000 clones, about 73% detected once. This specimen was blood, taken at baseline. Every receptor here comes from a person aged 30 to 80 with non-small cell lung cancer.

The chain links TRBV7-2 to TRBJ2-1; D possibly corresponds to TRBD2 (5 bases). The CDR3 length is 13 residues. Germline V CDR1 and CDR2: SGHTA, FQGNSA. Trimming removed 0 bases at V and 6 bases at J, with 6 bases between. Written as DNA, the CDR3 is TGTGCCAGCAGCTTAGCGGGGAGCAATGAGCAGTTCTTC. Translating it yields CASSLAGSNEQFF.

The gene calls are TRBV7-8 and TRBJ2-5; D is possibly TRBD1 or TRBD2 (6 bases each). Germline-derived CDR1 and CDR2 are SGHVS and FQNEAQ. Between the trimmed V and J ends, which lost 8 bases and 2 bases, there was a span of 15 bases. CDR3 size: 14 residues. The CDR3 bases are TGTGCCAGCGTCAGGGGAGGATTTCAAGAGACCCAGTACTTC. Amino acid sequence: CASVRGGFQETQYF.

This chain joins TRBV7-9 and TRBJ2-7; TRBD1 matches 8 bases. Germline trimming cut 4 bases from V and 2 bases from J; bases unmatched to any gene: 1. Germline lookup yields CDR1 SEHNR and CDR2 FQNEAQ (reference sequence). This CDR3 is 13 amino acids long. The CDR3 DNA reads TGTGCCAGCAGCTCCAGGGGGCCCTACGAGCAGTACTTC. Its translation is CASSSRGPYEQYF.

This chain connects TRBV11-2 to TRBJ1-2; no definite D call. The germline V gene has CDR1 SGHAT and CDR2 FQNNGV. The CDR3 extends over 13 amino acids. V was trimmed by 4 bases and J by 1 base, leaving 7 bases between them. This CDR3 is CASSSTVNYGYTF. CDR3 DNA sequence: TGTGCCAGCAGCTCGACGGTTAACTATGGCTACACCTTC.

The chain's CDR3 is CASSLGGGNRNEQFF. Written as DNA, the CDR3 is TGCGCCAGCAGCTTGGGGGGAGGCAATCGGAATGAGCAGTTCTTC. The V and J genes are TRBV5-1 and TRBJ2-1, with D perhaps matching TRBD2 (6 bases). The V and J ends lost 0 bases and 7 bases respectively, with 14 bases between them. CDR1 and CDR2 (germline): SGHRS, YFSETQ. The CDR3 covers 15 residues.

The chain uses TRBV11-3 and TRBJ2-1; D is unclear. Germline assignment: CDR1 SGHNT and CDR2 YENEEA. Trimming took off 2 bases at V and 12 bases at J, with 11 bases between the two ends. This CDR3 is built from 12 residues. CDR3 in amino acids: CASSLNGFLQFF. In DNA form, the CDR3 reads TGTGCCAGCAGCTTAAACGGCTTCCTGCAGTTCTTC.

This clone has just a few counts. The chain couples TRBV11-2 to TRBJ1-1, with D hard to call. Deletions cut 1 base from V and 3 bases from J, with 9 bases between. Germline V gene lookup returns CDR1 SGHAT and CDR2 FQNNGV. This CDR3 is built from 14 residues. CDR3 sequence reads: CASSLAVWDTEAFF. Written as DNA, the CDR3 is TGTGCCAGCAGCTTAGCTGTGTGGGACACTGAAGCTTTCTTT.

The chain links TRBV7-8 to TRBJ2-4; 10 bases align to TRBD1. The CDR3 runs 15 residues. Trimming removed 5 bases from V and 6 bases from J; junction bases left unmatched: 7. The germline CDR1 and CDR2 sequences are SGHVS and FQNEAQ. The CDR3 DNA is TGTGCCAGCAGCCTACCGGGACAGGGGAGAAACATTCAGTACTTC. Translated: CASSLPGQGRNIQYF.

The rearrangement uses TRBV6-1 and TRBJ1-5; possibly TRBD1 for D (5 bases). Germline V CDR1 and CDR2: MNHNS, SASEGT. The CDR3 extends over 15 amino acids. Trimming shortened V by 6 bases and J by 5 bases, and 17 bases separated the two germline ends. As DNA, the CDR3 is TGTGCCAGCAGGCAGGGTCAAGGGCACGATCAGCCCCAGCATTTT. Its protein product is CASRQGQGHDQPQHF.

The chain joins TRBV6-5 to TRBJ1-2; no clear D. Germline values: CDR1 MNHEY, CDR2 SVGAGI. Trimming took 5 bases from V and 8 from J, leaving 9 bases between them. The CDR3 contains 11 residues. The CDR3 coding sequence is TGTGCCAGCAGTCAATCTGGGGGCTACACCTTC. Translating it yields CASSQSGGYTF.

This clone was seen a handful of times. The chain couples TRBV29-1 to TRBJ2-3; the D call may be TRBD1 or TRBD2 (5 bases each). V shed 3 bases and J shed 5 bases, with 12 bases lying between them. This CDR3 region has 13 residues. Germline CDR1 and CDR2: SQVTM and ANQGSEA. The CDR3 DNA reads as TGCAGCGTTGAGAGAGGGGCGGGAGATACGCAGTATTTT. This codes for CSVERGAGDTQYF.

The chain employs TRBV19 and TRBJ1-6; TRBD1 matches 8 bases. V trimming: 10 bases; J trimming: 11 bases; junction bases outside the gene matches: 10. The CDR3 covers 13 residues. The V gene's germline CDR1 is LNHDA and CDR2 SQIVND (reference sequence). Here the CDR3 DNA reads TGTGCCACTGCCGGGACAGGACTTCCACCCCTCCACTTT. Translated: CATAGTGLPPLHF.

The chain combines TRBV5-1 with TRBJ1-3; D unclear. CDR3 length: 15 amino acids. Trimming removed 7 bases at V and 0 bases at J, with 14 bases between. CDR1 is SGHRS, CDR2 YFSETQ, per germline. The CDR3 reads CASRIGVSSGNTIYF. Written as DNA, the CDR3 is TGCGCCAGCCGAATCGGCGTTAGCTCTGGAAACACCATATATTTT.

The chain has TRBV7-2 and TRBJ2-1; TRBD2 matches at 9 bases. The V and J ends lost 3 bases and 12 bases, in that order; junction bases with no gene match: 9. The CDR3 runs 14 residues. Germline CDR1 SGHTA, CDR2 FQGNSA. The CDR3 DNA reads as TGTGCCAGCAGCTTCCTAGCGGGGAGCACGGGGCAGTTCTTC. Translated: CASSFLAGSTGQFF.

This sequence joins TRBV6-5 and TRBJ1-5; D is uncertain. V was pared by 4 bases and J by 6 bases, with 13 bases between. Germline V lookup: CDR1 MNHEY, CDR2 SVGAGI. This CDR3 contains 14 residues. The CDR3 loop is CASSLQHGGQPQHF. DNA of the CDR3: TGTGCCAGCAGTTTACAGCACGGAGGTCAGCCCCAGCATTTT.

This chain joins TRBV19 and TRBJ1-6; no reliable D call. V lost 1 base and J lost 10, with 11 bases in between. The V gene's germline CDR1 is LNHDA and CDR2 SQIVND (reference sequence). The CDR3 covers 14 residues. CDR3 sequence: CASSIGDSGSPLHF. CDR3 nucleotides: TGTGCCAGTAGTATAGGGGATTCGGGCTCACCCCTCCACTTT.